These T cell receptor beta chains were read from a single sample in a study of shared clonotypes between healthy human individuals. TCRdb's copy holds only in-frame clones and misses some; the assay was immunoSEQ multiplex PCR. This sample carries some 2,000,000 clones, roughly 94% of them seen once, and the ten largest clones take approximately 1.2%. Sequenced material: naive CD8+ T cells sorted from blood. The receptors were gathered from a man younger than 35 in good health. CDR3s include the opening cysteine and the closing phenylalanine or tryptophan. A D gene is named only where the DNA matches it firmly.

V gene	J gene	D gene	CDR3 protein	CDR3 DNA
TRBV29-1	TRBJ2-7	TRBD1	CSVELRDSGPYEQYF	TGCAGCGTTGAACTCCGGGACAGTGGGCCTTACGAGCAGTACTTC
TRBV2	TRBJ1-1	-	CASRSIGQIEAFF	TGTGCCAGCAGAAGCATAGGACAGATTGAAGCTTTCTTT
TRBV5-4	TRBJ2-2	TRBD1	CASSTSDRGLLGELFF	TGTGCCAGCAGCACCTCGGACAGGGGGTTACTCGGGGAGCTGTTTTTT
TRBV7-9	TRBJ2-3	TRBD2	CASSLPGLAGSTDTQYF	TGTGCCAGCAGCTTACCGGGACTAGCGGGAAGCACAGATACGCAGTATTTT
TRBV11-3	TRBJ2-2	-	CASSLQGSTGELFF	TGTGCCAGCAGCTTGCAGGGATCCACCGGGGAGCTGTTTTTT
TRBV7-9	TRBJ1-1	TRBD1	CASSLVAGGRWDTEAFF	TGTGCCAGCAGCTTAGTTGCAGGGGGCAGGTGGGACACTGAAGCTTTCTTT
TRBV5-6	TRBJ2-7	TRBD1	CASSFGTAEYEQYF	TGTGCCAGCAGCTTCGGGACAGCGGAGTACGAGCAGTACTTC
TRBV6-1	TRBJ2-1	-	CASTDWSLSSYNEQFF	TGTGCCAGCACTGACTGGAGTTTGAGCTCCTACAATGAGCAGTTCTTC
TRBV6-5	TRBJ2-7	TRBD1	CASSYAKQGPIYEQYF	TGTGCCAGCAGTTACGCAAAACAGGGGCCGATCTACGAGCAGTACTTC
TRBV10-3	TRBJ1-1	-	CAISAGQLNTEAFF	TGTGCCATCAGCGCCGGACAGTTGAACACTGAAGCTTTCTTT
TRBV2	TRBJ2-7	-	CASSFSGSYEQYF	TGTGCCAGCAGTTTTTCCGGTTCCTACGAGCAGTACTTC
TRBV9	TRBJ2-3	-	CASSVETSSDTQYF	TGTGCCAGCAGCGTAGAAACTAGTTCAGATACGCAGTATTTT
TRBV4-3	TRBJ2-7	-	CASSQRAGGGYEQYF	TGCGCCAGCAGCCAGCGGGCAGGGGGGGGTTACGAGCAGTACTTC
TRBV11-2	TRBJ2-7	-	CASSWTNPYEQYF	TGTGCCAGCAGCTGGACGAATCCCTACGAGCAGTACTTC
TRBV6-5	TRBJ2-7	-	CASSYERGYEQYF	TGTGCCAGCAGTTACGAAAGGGGATACGAGCAGTACTTC
TRBV2	TRBJ2-3	-	CASSDPNGHYTQYF	TGTGCCAGCAGTGACCCAAACGGGCACTATACGCAGTATTTT
TRBV2	TRBJ2-7	-	CASMTGTYEQYF	TGTGCCAGCATGACAGGTACCTACGAGCAGTACTTC
TRBV9	TRBJ2-5	TRBD1	CASSAGSTGDSRETQYF	TGTGCCAGCAGCGCCGGAAGTACAGGGGATTCGCGGGAGACCCAGTACTTC
TRBV4-1	TRBJ2-1	-	CASSQVEGHNEQFF	TGCGCCAGCAGCCAAGTCGAGGGGCATAATGAGCAGTTCTTC
TRBV7-9	TRBJ2-7	TRBD2	CASSLTSLAGDHEQYF	TGTGCCAGCAGCTTAACTTCATTAGCGGGAGACCACGAGCAGTACTTC
TRBV2	TRBJ2-7	-	CASSGHGTGSPYEQYF	TGTGCCAGCAGTGGCCACGGTACCGGGTCCCCGTACGAGCAGTACTTC
TRBV4-1	TRBJ1-3	-	CASSQDGSLAGNTIYF	TGCGCCAGCAGCCAAGACGGGTCTCTCGCTGGAAACACCATATATTTT
TRBV7-8	TRBJ2-1	TRBD2	CASSPDGLDSYNEQFF	TGTGCCAGCAGCCCAGATGGACTAGACTCCTACAATGAGCAGTTCTTC
TRBV27	TRBJ2-7	TRBD2	CASSLGSGGADEQYF	TGTGCCAGCAGTTTAGGTAGCGGGGGGGCCGACGAGCAGTACTTC
TRBV27	TRBJ2-3	-	CASSFGPDTQYF	TGTGCCAGCAGTTTTGGGCCAGATACGCAGTATTTT
TRBV28	TRBJ2-7	TRBD1	CASRTQGAPYEQYF	TGTGCCAGCAGGACGCAGGGGGCGCCTTACGAGCAGTACTTC
TRBV7-8	TRBJ1-4	TRBD1	CASSVTGRTNEKLFF	TGTGCCAGCAGCGTGACAGGGAGAACTAATGAAAAACTGTTTTTT
TRBV4-2	TRBJ2-7	TRBD2	CASSQTDGGMAYEQYF	TGTGCCAGCAGCCAGACCGACGGGGGGATGGCCTACGAGCAGTACTTC
TRBV11-2	TRBJ1-1	-	CASTLEAGANTEAFF	TGTGCCAGCACCCTAGAAGCGGGGGCGAACACTGAAGCTTTCTTT